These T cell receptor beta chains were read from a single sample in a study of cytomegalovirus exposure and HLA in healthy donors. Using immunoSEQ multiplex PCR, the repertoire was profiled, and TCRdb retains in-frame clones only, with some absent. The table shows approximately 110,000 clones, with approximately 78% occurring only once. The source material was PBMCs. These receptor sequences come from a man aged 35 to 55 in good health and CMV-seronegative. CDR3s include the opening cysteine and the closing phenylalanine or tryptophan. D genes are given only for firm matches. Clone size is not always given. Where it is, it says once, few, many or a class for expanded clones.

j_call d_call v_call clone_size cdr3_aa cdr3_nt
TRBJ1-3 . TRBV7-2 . CASTTQGLYFGNTIYF TGTGCCAGCACCACCCAGGGGTTGTACTTTGGAAACACCATATATTTT
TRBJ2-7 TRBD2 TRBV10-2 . CASSVGGGYEQYF TGCGCCAGCAGTGTTGGGGGGGGGTACGAGCAGTACTTC
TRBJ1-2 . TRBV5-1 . CASSLAGTEYGYTF TGCGCCAGCAGCTTGGCCGGGACTGAGTATGGCTACACCTTC
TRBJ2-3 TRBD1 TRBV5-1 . CASSEDRQYTQYF TGCGCCAGCAGCGAGGACAGGCAGTATACGCAGTATTTT
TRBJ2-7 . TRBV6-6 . CAVQGDDSYEQYF TGTGCCGTTCAGGGTGACGATTCCTACGAGCAGTACTTC
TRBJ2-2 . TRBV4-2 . CASRQEITNTGELFF TGTGCCAGCAGACAGGAAATAACGAACACCGGGGAGCTGTTTTTT
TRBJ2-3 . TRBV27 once CASSSQLTFTDTQYF TGTGCCAGCAGTTCGCAACTTACTTTCACAGATACGCAGTATTTT
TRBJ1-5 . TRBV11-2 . CASSSRGRRPQHF TGTGCCAGCAGCTCCCGAGGGAGACGGCCCCAGCATTTT
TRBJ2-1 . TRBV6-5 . CASSYSMAGRRGEQFF TGTGCCAGCAGTTACTCGATGGCGGGCCGCCGGGGTGAGCAGTTCTTC
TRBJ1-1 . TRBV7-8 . CASSYLFGGLNTEAFF TGTGCCAGCAGCTACCTCTTCGGGGGACTGAACACTGAAGCTTTCTTT
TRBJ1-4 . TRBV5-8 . CASSLLVRSNEKLFF TGTGCCAGCAGCTTGTTGGTCAGGTCTAATGAAAAACTGTTTTTT
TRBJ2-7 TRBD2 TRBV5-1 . CASSWIAGTIGEQYF TGCGCCAGCAGCTGGATAGCGGGGACGATCGGAGAGCAGTACTTC
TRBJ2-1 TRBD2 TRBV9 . CASSPGGSSYNEQFF TGTGCCAGCAGCCCGGGGGGGAGTTCTTACAATGAGCAGTTCTTC
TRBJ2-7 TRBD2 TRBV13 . CASSPQGSGLAGTYEQYF TGTGCCAGCAGCCCTCAAGGCTCTGGACTAGCGGGAACCTACGAGCAGTACTTC
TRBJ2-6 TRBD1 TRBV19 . CASRGPGTGNSGANVLTF TGTGCCAGTAGGGGCCCGGGGACAGGGAACTCTGGGGCCAACGTCCTGACTTTC
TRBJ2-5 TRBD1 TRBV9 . CASSETGGPGETQYF TGTGCCAGCAGCGAAACAGGGGGACCGGGGGAGACCCAGTACTTC
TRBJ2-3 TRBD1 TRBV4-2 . CASSQEAGQGMADTQYF TGTGCCAGCAGCCAAGAGGCGGGACAGGGGATGGCAGATACGCAGTATTTT
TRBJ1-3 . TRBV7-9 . CASSLWPSGNTIYF TGTGCCAGCAGCTTATGGCCCTCTGGAAACACCATATATTTT
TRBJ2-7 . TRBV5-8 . CASSLVSTSEQYF TGTGCCAGCAGCTTGGTATCCACCAGCGAGCAGTACTTC
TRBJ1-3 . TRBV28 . CASTLVPGMGLGNTIYF TGTGCCAGCACCCTTGTTCCAGGGATGGGGCTTGGAAACACCATATATTTT
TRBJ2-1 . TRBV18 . CASSPIQPRDNEQFF TGTGCCAGCTCGCCGATACAGCCGAGAGACAATGAGCAGTTCTTC
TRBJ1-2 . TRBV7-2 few CASSSGGARQSGGYTF TGTGCCAGCAGCTCAGGAGGGGCAAGACAGTCAGGAGGCTACACCTTC
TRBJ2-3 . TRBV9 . CASSVSWEGGVNSDTQYF TGTGCCAGCAGCGTAAGCTGGGAAGGAGGGGTTAACAGCGATACGCAGTATTTT
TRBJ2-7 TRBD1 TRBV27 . CASSSRDRGRPYEQYF TGTGCCAGCAGTTCCCGGGACAGGGGCCGACCCTACGAGCAGTACTTC
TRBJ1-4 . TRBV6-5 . CASTNGAGVGEKLFF TGTGCCAGCACAAACGGGGCAGGGGTTGGTGAAAAACTGTTTTTT
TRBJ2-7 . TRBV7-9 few CASSLGPLTYEQYF TGTGCCAGCAGCTTAGGCCCACTAACCTACGAGCAGTACTTC
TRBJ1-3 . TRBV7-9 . CASSIRGSGNTIYF TGTGCCAGCAGCATAAGAGGATCTGGAAACACCATATATTTT
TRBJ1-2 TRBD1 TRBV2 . CASSPTQSRDSEGYTF TGTGCCAGCAGCCCTACCCAGAGCCGGGACAGCGAGGGCTACACCTTC
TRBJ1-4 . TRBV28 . CASMGQGKTNEKLFF TGTGCCAGCATGGGGCAGGGTAAAACTAATGAAAAACTGTTTTTT
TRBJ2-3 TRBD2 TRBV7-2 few CASSLRLALEGNTDTQYF TGTGCCAGCAGCCTAAGACTAGCTTTAGAGGGAAACACAGATACGCAGTATTTT
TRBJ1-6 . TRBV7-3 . CASSVDRSGSPLHF TGTGCCAGCAGCGTCGACAGGTCAGGTTCACCCCTCCACTTT
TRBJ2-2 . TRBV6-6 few CASYRVTGELFF TGTGCCAGCTACAGAGTCACCGGGGAGCTGTTTTTT
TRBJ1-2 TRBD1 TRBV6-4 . CASSLTPGQGSGGYTF TGTGCCAGCAGTTTAACTCCGGGACAGGGGTCGGGCGGCTACACCTTC
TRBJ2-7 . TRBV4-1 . CASSQLTGYQQYF TGCGCCAGCAGCCAGCTCACAGGGTACCAGCAGTACTTC
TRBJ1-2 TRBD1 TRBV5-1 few CASSPSPAATGTAYGYTF TGCGCCAGCAGCCCCAGCCCCGCAGCGACAGGGACCGCGTATGGCTACACCTTC
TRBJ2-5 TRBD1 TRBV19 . CASSLPGQGVKTQYF TGTGCCAGTAGTTTACCGGGACAGGGTGTAAAGACCCAGTACTTC
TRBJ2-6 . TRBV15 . CATSRDGRSSGANVLTF TGTGCCACCAGCAGAGATGGTAGGAGCTCTGGGGCCAACGTCCTGACTTTC
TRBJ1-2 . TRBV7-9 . CASSLIRGSDGYTF TGTGCCAGCAGCTTAATCAGGGGTTCGGATGGCTACACCTTC
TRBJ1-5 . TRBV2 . CASRDSTTPTDIHF TGTGCCAGCAGGGACTCCACTACTCCGACCGATATACATTTT